This T cell receptor (beta chain) appears in the sequencing data of a study of blood T cells in healthy people across ages. On this clonotype itself: Its matching antigen is unknown.

A second 7 to 11 cycle PCR used barcoded and J-beta primers. One entry per CDR3 protein results from TCRdb running MiXCR on the 5' RACE reads. The data hold some 900,000 distinct CDR3 sequences, with 48% observed a single time. Findings and limits, study-wide: Changes seen in expanded clonotypes were possibly confounded by donor CMV status left unknown.

V shed 4 bases and J 6 bases; nucleotides not matched to a gene: 10. CDR1 and CDR2 (germline): SGHRS, YFSETQ. CDR3 length: 14 residues. This rearrangement joins TRBV5-1 to TRBJ2-7; 7 bases are shared with TRBD1. Sequencing input: blood. The clonotype was recovered from a man aged 30 to 39 in good health. The chain's CDR3 is CASSVGQDASEQYF. As DNA, the CDR3 is TGCGCCAGCAGCGTAGGACAGGATGCTTCCGAGCAGTACTTC.